This TCR beta chain was captured by sequencing in a study of CD4 T cells in relation to SARS-CoV-2 and coronaviruses. The CDR3 extends over 15 amino acids. V dropped 7 bases and J dropped 5; count of bases not matched to a gene: 12. The germline V gene encodes CDR1 SGHTA and CDR2 FQGNSA. Only a few counts were recorded for this clone. Antigen: not known. The data were produced by immunoSEQ multiplex PCR, yet TCRdb's version contains in-frame clones alone and is incomplete. This sample carries 15,000 to 20,000 clones, about 78% of them seen once, and the ten largest clones take roughly 18%. CD4+ T cells from unexposed donors were obtained before the COVID-19 pandemic (2011-2018). CD4+ T cells were isolated from the cells after about 11 days of culture.

The chain uses TRBV7-2 and TRBJ2-5; the match to TRBD1 covers 8 bases. Sequenced material: CD4+ T cells from PBMCs, cultured in vitro. The sequence was collected from a human donor in good health. This chain's CDR3 is CASNDRGRSEETQYF. The CDR3 region has the DNA TGTGCCAGCAACGACAGGGGTCGGTCAGAGGAGACCCAGTACTTC.